This T cell receptor (beta chain) appears in the sequencing data of a study of molecular identifiers for immune sequencing clone quantification. General observations from the study: Whereas clones above 20 RNA copies held under 1% of naive-cell molecules, they held over 97% of effector molecules. Same-barcode identical TCR molecules could make highly expanded clones look smaller than they are.

With respect to this clonotype: Its antigen is currently unknown. A much larger clone lies a single base off, so this may be a read error.

CDR1 is MNHEY and CDR2 is SMNVEV in the germline V gene (reference sequence). This CDR3 spans 16 amino acids. V lost 5 bases to trimming and J lost 5 bases, with 20 bases between them. Bulk TCR library preparation followed previously described methods with listed TCR primers. TCRdb re-derived calls from the PCR reads in MiXCR, one entry per CDR3 protein. The sample includes about 640,000 distinct CDR3 sequences, nearly 20% of them seen just once. The naive CD8 libraries originated from between 20,000 and 1,000,000 sorted cells and drew on 10%, 30% or 50% RNA. The rearrangement uses TRBV27 and TRBJ2-3, with D perhaps TRBD2 (6 bases). This TCR came from a human donor in good health. Some libraries in this study had Jurkat cell RNA spiked in. The sequenced sample consisted of naive CD8+ T cells from blood, with Jurkat cell RNA spiked in. Subset defined: FACS-sorted CD8+CD4-CCR7+CD45RA+ naive T cells. CDR3 region: CASSPRGAEGIDTQYF. The CDR3, as DNA: TGTGCCAGCAGTCCCCGCGGGGCGGAAGGGATAGATACGCAGTATTTT.